This TCR beta chain was sequenced during a study of T cells after yellow fever vaccination. CDR1 SGHRS and CDR2 YFSETQ come from the germline V gene. The CDR3 is made up of 14 amino acids. The V gene lost 0 bases and the J gene lost 6 bases, with 12 bases spanning the gap. This clonotype appeared many times. TCRdb reanalysed the 5' RACE reads using MiXCR and keeps one entry per CDR3 protein. The sample has under 550,000 distinct CDR3 sequences; 20% to 25% are singletons. The source was PBMCs, collected roughly 23 days after the first yellow fever vaccination. This receptor was identified in a man between 18 and 35 years old who received the YFV17D yellow fever vaccine. The gene calls are TRBV5-1 and TRBJ1-2, with D tentatively TRBD1 (5 bases). This chain's CDR3 is CASSLGGEGHGYTF. In DNA form, the CDR3 reads TGCGCCAGCAGCTTGGGGGGGGAGGGCCATGGCTACACCTTC.